The rows below give T cell receptor beta chains drawn from one sample of a study of OX40 agonist ivuxolimab in advanced cancers. TCRdb keeps only in-frame clones here, not all; method: immunoSEQ multiplex PCR. The repertoire holds 23,000 or so clones, with over 80% as singletons. The sample here was CD4+ or CD8+ T cells sorted from blood, taken in a trial of the OX40 agonist ivuxolimab. The receptors were gathered from an adult with an advanced solid tumor such as melanoma, head and neck, liver or kidney cancer. CDR3s leave out the opening cysteine and the closing phenylalanine or tryptophan.

j_gene	len	v_gene	CDR3aa
TRBJ2-7	13	TRBV7-9	ASSALQGVLYEQY
TRBJ1-2	12	TRBV9	ASSVGTAFYGYT
TRBJ2-5	15	TRBV9	ASSPEGGGGALETQY
TRBJ1-5	13	TRBV18	ASTEKIDSNQPQH
TRBJ1-2	12	TRBV7-9	ASSFPGHQNGYT
TRBJ2-7	11	TRBV9	ASSPRDSYEQY
TRBJ2-5	14	TRBV11-2	ASTPEVQGLEETQY
TRBJ2-5	13	TRBV4-3	ASSQTQGYQETQY
TRBJ1-1	12	TRBV5-1	ASSLAERNTEAF
TRBJ2-3	17	TRBV4-1	ASSLEFQKTIAFTDTQY
TRBJ1-2	14	TRBV9	ASSASDRDPRRGYT
TRBJ2-5	13	TRBV7-3	ASSLAQGAEETQY
TRBJ1-2	15	TRBV27	ASSLTGSGTGYYGYT
TRBJ2-3	11	TRBV6-5	ASSNLQGDTQY
TRBJ2-1	11	TRBV6-5	ASSSLDGNEQF
TRBJ1-1	14	TRBV4-1	ASSQIPEGGDAEAF
TRBJ1-1	11	TRBV9	ASSVGGHTEAF
TRBJ2-1	13	TRBV9	ASSVAVSGYNEQF
TRBJ1-5	13	TRBV9	ASSVGWGGNQPQH
TRBJ1-5	13	TRBV7-8	ASSAYRAVNQPQH
TRBJ1-1	13	TRBV5-3	ASSPTRDLGTEAF
TRBJ1-2	12	TRBV27	ASSFSNLNYGYT
TRBJ2-7	13	TRBV5-6	ASSRTGGGLREQY
TRBJ1-4	14	TRBV7-9	ASSPGPGATNEKLF
TRBJ1-1	10	TRBV11-1	ASSLGGFQAF
TRBJ1-2	14	TRBV21-1	ASSKAVRTGSYGYT
TRBJ1-2	12	TRBV6-5	ASSYSIDLGGYT
TRBJ2-3	12	TRBV7-2	ASSLGTRPHTQY
TRBJ1-2	14	TRBV4-2	ASSQDQMSRNYGYT
TRBJ1-2	12	TRBV5-1	ASSLEGQNYGYT
TRBJ1-2	11	TRBV6-5	ASSYGTGSGYT
TRBJ1-2	16	TRBV4-3	ASSQDGWEGQDLYGYT
TRBJ2-7	8	TRBV20-1	SASQDEQY
TRBJ1-6	13	TRBV7-3	ASSLGGGPNSPLH
TRBJ2-1	13	TRBV6-1	ASHEAGSFYNEQF
TRBJ1-6	14	TRBV5-1	ASSLAGDSPNSPLH
TRBJ1-2	11	TRBV9	ASSVGQRHGYT
TRBJ1-2	11	TRBV13	ASSSGSGGGYT
TRBJ1-1	8	TRBV6-5	ASSSSEAF